This TCR beta chain was identified during a study of vaccination effects on CD4 cells after COVID-19. Study observations and caveats: Substantial clonal contraction characterized both infection- and vaccine-induced clones late after vaccination. Researchers report that only 1 of 255 vaccine-induced clones in healthy vaccinees cross-reacted with common cold coronaviruses.

Per germline, CDR1 KGHSH and CDR2 LQKENI. There are 17 residues in the CDR3. V dropped 4 bases and J dropped 0 bases, with 17 bases sitting between them. Prior to sequencing, the ViraFEST assay stimulated PBMC with viral peptide pools, which expanded the antigen-specific CD4+ T cells. Once cultured for 9 to 11 days, the cells underwent separation to obtain CD4+ T cells. Nucleocapsid antibody tests were negative, and the vaccine recipients had no prior SARS-CoV-2 infection. The data were produced by immunoSEQ multiplex PCR, yet TCRdb's version contains in-frame clones alone and is incomplete. The repertoire holds over 50,000 clones, with around 81% as singletons. Of note for this clone: Its antigen is unidentified.

Material: CD4+ T cells from PBMCs cultured with HCoV-229E spike peptides, obtained before COVID-19 vaccination. The TCR comes from a human donor who received a COVID-19 vaccine. The V gene is TRBV18, the J gene TRBJ2-3; possible D gene TRBD1, 5 bases. Written as DNA, the CDR3 is TGTGCCAGCTCACTCATCAACAGGCTTATCAGCACAGATACGCAGTATTTT. It encodes CASSLINRLISTDTQYF.